This TCR beta chain derives from a study of technical replicates of blood from several donors. Produced via immunoSEQ multiplex PCR; TCRdb's table is partial and in-frame only. In the table there are around 80,000 clones, 95% to 98% of which are singletons. Germline assignment: CDR1 LNHDA and CDR2 SQIVND (reference sequence). After removal of 7 bases from V and 0 bases from J, the junction contained 11 bases not matched to a gene. The CDR3 sequence is 18 residues long. The sequencing sample was made of T cells isolated from PBMCs. The sequence was obtained from a human donor in good health. The chain recombines TRBV19 with TRBJ2-6, with 8 bases lining up with TRBD2. DNA for the CDR3: TGTGCCAGTACACCAGGGGCGGGGGGCTTCTCTGGGGCCAACGTCCTGACTTTC. Translation: CASTPGAGGFSGANVLTF.